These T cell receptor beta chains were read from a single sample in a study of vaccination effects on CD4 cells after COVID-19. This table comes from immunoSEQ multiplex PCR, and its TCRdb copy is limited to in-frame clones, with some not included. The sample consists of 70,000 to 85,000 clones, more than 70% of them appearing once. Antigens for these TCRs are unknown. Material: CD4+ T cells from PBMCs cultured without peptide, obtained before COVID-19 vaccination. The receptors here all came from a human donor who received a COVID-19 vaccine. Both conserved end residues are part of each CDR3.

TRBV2,CASSLRGLTEAFF
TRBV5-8,CASSLVPGAYNEQFF
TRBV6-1,CASSEKTTGYTF
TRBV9,CASSPRDRGNTEAFF
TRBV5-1,CASSLRQGPPVDTQYF
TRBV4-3,CASSQEQRGQVTQYF
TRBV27,CASSRRGSGELFF
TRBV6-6,CASSYGTSNSPLHF
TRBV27,CASSLGPGNYGYTF
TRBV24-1,CATSDSVPETQYF
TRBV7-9,CASSSLGQPQHF
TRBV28,CASRNLESNEKLFF
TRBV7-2,CASSSRDRAKAFF
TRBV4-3,CASSQRGGFYGYTF
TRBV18,CASSDKQATNEKLFF
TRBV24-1,CATRGVGGGELFF
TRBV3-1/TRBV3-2,CASSHYTANNEQFF
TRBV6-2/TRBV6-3,CASSDYREYNEQFF
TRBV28,CASSLVNEQFF
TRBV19,CASSQDRANQPQHF
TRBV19,CASSPQYAEAFF
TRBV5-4,CASSPYGPSSPLHF
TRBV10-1,CASSELSSGGFYEQFF
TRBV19,CASSRTLGQGHEKLFF
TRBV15,CATSRGAPGQGGNEQFF
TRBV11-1,CASSSRQGSRETQYF
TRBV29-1,CSVDGDLPPDTQYF
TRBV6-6,CASSGEIETQYF
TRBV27,CASSLSGLASHGTDTQYF
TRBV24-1,CATSDWPRQEGYTF
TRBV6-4,CASRPTGNTGELFF
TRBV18,CASSPPGGGPPETQYF
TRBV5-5,CASSLVGGTPGNTIYF
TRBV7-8,CASSLVAGALNTGELFF
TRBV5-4,CASSSMDRGGTDTQYF
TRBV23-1,CASSPGQGDSPLHF
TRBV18,CASSPRQGDNEQFF
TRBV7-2,CASSRRGTGWYNEQFF
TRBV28,CASRGGQGTYGYTF
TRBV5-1,CASSLGQQETQYF
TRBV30,CAWTKGYNQPQHF
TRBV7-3,CASSFSLLETQYF
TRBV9,CASSVGPSGNSGANVLTF
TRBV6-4,CASSDSRTAYNEQFF
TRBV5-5,CASSLRQRYTDTQYF
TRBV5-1,CASSLDRGNQPQHF
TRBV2,CASRFLGTSEETQYF
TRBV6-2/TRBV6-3,CASSTVGGSSNTGELFF
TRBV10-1,CASSERFPGGLFF
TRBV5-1,CASSSESSGNTIYF
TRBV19,CASSFLAGGQETQYF
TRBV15,CATSRVANMETQYF
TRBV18,CASSPFGDPGELFF
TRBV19,CASRPQGAANEKLFF
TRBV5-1,CASSQSGANTGELFF
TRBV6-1,CASSEGGTANEKLFF
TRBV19,CASSSGRISENEKLFF